Shown below are 20 T cell receptor beta chains from a single sample sequenced in a study of blood T cell repertoires in COVID-19. Sequencing was performed with immunoSEQ multiplex PCR; in TCRdb, only in-frame clones are kept and a portion is missing. The sample carries around 73,000 clones, 82% recorded once. Sample: peripheral blood. These receptors were taken from a woman aged 55-70 years with acute or convalescent COVID-19.

The gene calls are TRBV7-2 and TRBJ1-2; unclear D gene. CDR1 is SGHTA and CDR2 is FQGNSA in the germline V gene. V lost 3 bases and J lost 0, with 5 bases in between. This CDR3 is built from 13 residues. The CDR3 DNA reads TGTGCCAGCAGCTTGGAGGCTAACTATGGCTACACCTTC. Its translation is CASSLEANYGYTF.

CDR3 in DNA: TGTGCCAGCAGTTTATCGACTCGTCGGGCTGCGGGCCGCGCAGATACGCAGTATTTT. Translation: CASSLSTRRAAGRADTQYF. The chain employs TRBV27 and TRBJ2-3, with a tentative D call TRBD2 (5 bases). CDR3 length equals 19 residues. V lost 0 bases to trimming and J lost 4 bases, with 23 bases between them. Germline assignment: CDR1 MNHEY and CDR2 SMNVEV (reference sequence).

In DNA, the CDR3 is TGCGCCAGCAGCTTGGAGGGACAGTGGGAAAAACTGTTTTTT. Its protein product is CASSLEGQWEKLFF. The chain uses TRBV5-1 and TRBJ1-4; TRBD1 matches at 7 bases. V was clipped by 0 bases and J by 8 bases; unmatched bases: 4. The CDR3 runs 14 residues. CDR1 SGHRS and CDR2 YFSETQ come from the germline V gene.

This chain links TRBV19 with TRBJ2-6; D unresolved. The V end lost 2 bases, the J end lost 0 bases, and 5 bases lay between the germline ends. This CDR3 has 15 residues. CDR1 is LNHDA and CDR2 is SQIVND in the germline V gene (reference sequence). CDR3 bases: TGTGCCAGTAGTATAACCTACTCTGGGGCCAACGTCCTGACTTTC. This gives the protein CASSITYSGANVLTF.

This chain links TRBV19 with TRBJ1-5; TRBD1 aligns across 8 bases. After removal of 3 bases from V and 6 bases from J, the junction contained 19 bases not matched to a gene. The germline V gene encodes CDR1 LNHDA and CDR2 SQIVND (reference sequence). The CDR3 length is 19 residues. CDR3: CASSIVLSGAGQGGQPQHF. In DNA, the CDR3 is TGTGCCAGTAGTATTGTTTTGAGTGGCGCCGGACAGGGAGGTCAGCCCCAGCATTTT.

The chain combines TRBV27 with TRBJ1-1, with 7 bases fitting TRBD1. This CDR3 comprises 12 residues. Germline CDR1 is MNHEY and CDR2 is SMNVEV (reference sequence). V was clipped by 3 bases and J by 11 bases; unmatched bases: 6. The CDR3 reads CASSFGGQTAFF. CDR3 DNA sequence: TGTGCCAGCAGTTTTGGGGGACAGACGGCTTTCTTT.

This chain joins TRBV6-5 and TRBJ1-4; 7 nucleotides agree with TRBD1. CDR1 and CDR2 from the germline V gene are MNHEY and SVGAGI. CDR3 length equals 14 residues. V lost 6 bases, J lost 8 bases, and 9 bases stayed unmatched. The CDR3 nucleotides are TGTGCCAGCAGGAACGACAGGGTTGGCGAAAAACTGTTTTTT. This translates into CASRNDRVGEKLFF.

This clone was seen more than once but under ten times. The rearrangement joins TRBV9 to TRBJ2-7, with 9 bases lining up with TRBD1. The V gene's germline CDR1 is SGDLS and CDR2 YYNGEE. Losses at the gene ends were 4 bases for V and 4 bases for J; bases not matched to a gene: 12. The CDR3 is made up of 16 amino acids. In nucleotides, the CDR3 is TGTGCCAGCAGCCCCCTCAGGGGGACAGGGCGTTACGAGCAGTACTTC. Translating it yields CASSPLRGTGRYEQYF.

The gene calls are TRBV7-9 and TRBJ2-1, with D maybe TRBD2 (6 bases). The germline gives CDR1 SEHNR, CDR2 FQNEAQ (reference sequence). Trimming removed 10 bases at V and 2 bases at J, with 15 bases between. The CDR3 runs to 14 residues. The CDR3 here is CATLGGGTYNEQFF. The CDR3 bases are TGTGCCACCCTCGGGGGAGGAACCTACAATGAGCAGTTCTTC.

V usage is TRBV7-2 and J usage is TRBJ1-5, with D tentatively TRBD1 (5 bases). This CDR3 contains 14 residues. Germline V gives CDR1 SGHTA, CDR2 FQGNSA. Trimming shortened V by 5 bases and J by 5 bases, and 13 bases separated the two germline ends. CDR3 amino acids: CASSSQRGDQPQHF. As DNA, the CDR3 is TGTGCCAGCAGCAGCCAGCGGGGGGATCAGCCCCAGCATTTT.

The sample holds a few counts of this clone. This chain uses TRBV19 with TRBJ2-2, with 7 nucleotides matching TRBD1. The junction had 11 bases not matched to a gene; V was cut back by 4 bases and J by 6 bases. The CDR3 is 16 residues long. Germline CDR1 and CDR2: LNHDA and SQIVND (reference sequence). CDR3 DNA: TGTGCCAGTAGTAGAGATAACAGGGGAAGGGCCGGGGAGCTGTTTTTT. The encoded protein is CASSRDNRGRAGELFF.

This rearrangement joins TRBV12-3 or TRBV12-4 to TRBJ1-1, with 8 bases that match TRBD1. The CDR3 length is 13 residues. Unmatched junction bases numbered 4, after V lost 10 bases and J lost 0 bases. The CDR3 region is CATVRGLNTEAFF. The CDR3 nucleotides are TGTGCCACGGTCAGGGGGCTGAACACTGAAGCTTTCTTT.

This clone was observed a few times. The chain carries TRBV11-1 and TRBJ2-5; the match to TRBD2 covers 10 bases. J gave up 7 bases and V 1 base, and 6 bases lay outside the gene matches. The CDR3 runs 15 residues. The germline gives CDR1 SGHAT, CDR2 FQDESV (reference sequence). The CDR3 reads CASSLERGGLGTQYF. For the CDR3, the DNA is TGTGCCAGCAGCTTAGAGCGGGGGGGCCTCGGGACCCAGTACTTC.

In its sample, this clone was seen a few times. The V call is TRBV10-1, the J call TRBJ1-2; D perhaps matches TRBD1 (5 bases). With 3 bases removed from V and 4 bases from J, the gap between germline ends came to 9 bases. The CDR3 has 13 amino acids. The germline V gene encodes CDR1 WNHNN and CDR2 SYGVQD (reference sequence). The CDR3 DNA is TGCGCCAGCAGTGAAACAGGCTCCTATGGCTACACCTTC. It encodes CASSETGSYGYTF.

The chain couples TRBV6-5 to TRBJ1-1, with D maybe TRBD1 (6 bases). The CDR3 covers 13 residues. Trimming removed 7 bases from V and 7 bases from J, with 16 bases in between. Germline CDR1 reads MNHEY; CDR2 reads SVGAGI. CDR3 in DNA: TGTGCCAGCACCCAAAAGCCCAGGGGTGAAGCTTTCTTT. Its translation is CASTQKPRGEAFF.

This clone has only one observation. The chain combines TRBV6-1 with TRBJ2-7, with 9 bases matching TRBD2. The CDR3 sequence is 15 residues long. J gave up 4 bases and V 0 bases, and 4 bases lay outside the gene matches. Germline CDR1 is MNHNS and CDR2 is SASEGT. Here the CDR3 reads CASSEASGRAYEQYF. In nucleotides, the CDR3 is TGTGCCAGCAGTGAAGCTAGCGGGAGAGCTTACGAGCAGTACTTC.

The J gene is TRBJ1-2, the V gene TRBV10-3; the D is unclear. CDR3 length equals 14 residues. V dropped 0 bases and J dropped 4 bases, with 9 bases sitting between them. The V gene's germline CDR1 is ENHRY and CDR2 SYGVKD. CDR3 DNA sequence: TGTGCCATCAGTGAGTCGAACGGAGCCTATGGCTACACCTTC. It yields the protein CAISESNGAYGYTF.

The chain is built from TRBV20-1 and TRBJ2-3; perhaps TRBD2 as D (5 bases). Trimming left V 3 bases short and J 0 bases short, with 16 bases between. The V gene's germline CDR1 is DFQATT and CDR2 SNEGSKA (reference sequence). The CDR3 is made up of 16 amino acids. The CDR3 protein is CSASKAEGRSTDTQYF. The DNA for the CDR3 is TGCAGTGCTAGTAAGGCGGAAGGGAGAAGCACAGATACGCAGTATTTT.

This clone was detected only once. The rearrangement joins TRBV7-3 to TRBJ2-7; D remains ambiguous. Germline lookup yields CDR1 SGHTA and CDR2 FQGTGA. V was trimmed by 2 bases and J by 0 bases, leaving 11 bases between them. The CDR3 spans 15 residues. The CDR3 bases are TGTGCCAGCAGCTTATATGCGGCTAGCTCCTACGAGCAGTACTTC. Translated, it gives CASSLYAASSYEQYF.

The chain joins TRBV10-3 to TRBJ2-7, with D maybe TRBD2 (5 bases). V lost 5 bases and J lost 2, with 7 bases in between. The CDR3 loop spans 12 amino acids. Germline lookup yields CDR1 ENHRY and CDR2 SYGVKD. As DNA, the CDR3 is TGTGCCATCAGTAGCGGAGCCTACGAGCAGTACTTC. It encodes CAISSGAYEQYF.